Sequencing of this T cell receptor (beta chain) was carried out in a study of technical replicates of blood from a handful of donors. Looked up from germline, CDR1 is MDHEN and CDR2 is SYDVKM. CDR3 length: 16 residues. V gave up 1 base and J gave up 3 bases, with 13 bases separating them. Assay: immunoSEQ multiplex PCR; the TCRdb copy retains only in-frame clones and omits some. The sample records about 82,000 clones, nearly 96% being singletons. Sequencing used T cells isolated from PBMCs. The TCR comes from a human donor in good health. V usage is TRBV28 and J usage is TRBJ2-1; D gene ambiguous. The CDR3 nucleotides are TGTGCCAGCAGTTTATTTGGCGGAACTCGCTACAATGAGCAGTTCTTC. Protein sequence: CASSLFGGTRYNEQFF.